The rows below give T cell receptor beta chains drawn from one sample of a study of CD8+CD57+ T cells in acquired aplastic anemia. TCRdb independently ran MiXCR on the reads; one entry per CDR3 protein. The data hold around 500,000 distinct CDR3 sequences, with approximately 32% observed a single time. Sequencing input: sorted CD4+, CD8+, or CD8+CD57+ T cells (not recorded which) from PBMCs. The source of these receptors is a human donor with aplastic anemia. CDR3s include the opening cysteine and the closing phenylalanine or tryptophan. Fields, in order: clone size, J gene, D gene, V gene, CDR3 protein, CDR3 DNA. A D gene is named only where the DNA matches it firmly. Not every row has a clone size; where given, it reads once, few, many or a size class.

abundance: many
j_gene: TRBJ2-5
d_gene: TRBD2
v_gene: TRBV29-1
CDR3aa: CSGLAGRQETQYF
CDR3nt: TGCAGCGGTCTAGCGGGGCGACAAGAGACCCAGTACTTC

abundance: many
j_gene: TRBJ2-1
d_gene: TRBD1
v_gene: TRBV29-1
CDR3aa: CSVEIQGNNEQFF
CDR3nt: TGCAGCGTTGAAATACAGGGGAACAATGAGCAGTTCTTC

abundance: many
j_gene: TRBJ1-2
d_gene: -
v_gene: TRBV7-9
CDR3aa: CASSRGEAGYGYTF
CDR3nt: TGTGCCAGCAGCCGAGGAGAGGCAGGCTATGGCTACACCTTC

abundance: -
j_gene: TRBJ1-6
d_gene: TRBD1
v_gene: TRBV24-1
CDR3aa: CATGGQGSLRNSPLHF
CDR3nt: TGTGCCACCGGCGGACAGGGATCCTTGAGGAATTCACCCCTCCACTTT

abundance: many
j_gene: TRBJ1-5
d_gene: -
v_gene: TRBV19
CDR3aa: CASNPDSPSQPQHF
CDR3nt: TGTGCCAGTAACCCCGACAGCCCGTCTCAGCCCCAGCATTTT

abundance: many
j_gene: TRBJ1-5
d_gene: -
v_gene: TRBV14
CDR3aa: CASSQALDQPQHF
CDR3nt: TGCGCCAGCAGCCAAGCCCTGGATCAGCCCCAGCATTTT

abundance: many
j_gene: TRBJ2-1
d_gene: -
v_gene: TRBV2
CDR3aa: CASSSDSSYNEQFF
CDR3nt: TGTGCCAGCAGTTCGGACAGTTCCTACAATGAGCAGTTCTTC

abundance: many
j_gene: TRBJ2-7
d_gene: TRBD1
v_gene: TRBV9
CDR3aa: CASSVGGTDEQYF
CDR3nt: TGTGCCAGCAGCGTAGGAGGGACAGACGAGCAGTACTTC

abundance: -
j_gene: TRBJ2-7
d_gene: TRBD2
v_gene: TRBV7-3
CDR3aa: CASSRIAGGEQYF
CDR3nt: TGTGCCAGCAGCCGAATAGCGGGAGGCGAGCAGTACTTC

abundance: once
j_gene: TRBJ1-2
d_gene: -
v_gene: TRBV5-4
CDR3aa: CASSLDGVTGNYGYTF
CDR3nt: TGTGCCAGCAGCTTGGATGGGGTGACGGGTAACTATGGCTACACCTTC

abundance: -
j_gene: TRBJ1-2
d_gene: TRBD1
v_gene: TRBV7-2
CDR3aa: CASRYGTAEDGYTF
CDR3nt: TGTGCCAGCAGGTACGGGACAGCGGAAGATGGCTACACCTTC

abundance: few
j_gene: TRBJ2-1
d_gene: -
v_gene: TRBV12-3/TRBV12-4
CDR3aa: CASSLNGPNNEQFF
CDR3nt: TGTGCCAGCAGTTTAAACGGGCCCAACAATGAGCAGTTCTTC

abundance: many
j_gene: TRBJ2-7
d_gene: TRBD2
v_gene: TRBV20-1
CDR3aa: CSATLAGSYEQYF
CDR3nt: TGCAGTGCTACACTAGCGGGCTCCTACGAGCAGTACTTC

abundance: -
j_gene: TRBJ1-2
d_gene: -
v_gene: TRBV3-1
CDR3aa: CASSHRTGTGGYAF
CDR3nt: TGTGCCAGCAGCCATAGGACGGGCACCGGTGGCTACGCCTTC

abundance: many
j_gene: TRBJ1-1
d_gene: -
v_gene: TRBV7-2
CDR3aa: CASSTGANTEAFF
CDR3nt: TGTGCCAGCAGCACCGGGGCGAACACTGAAGCTTTCTTT

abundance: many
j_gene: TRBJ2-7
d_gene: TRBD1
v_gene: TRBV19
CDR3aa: CASSTVRGHEQYF
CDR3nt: TGTGCCAGTAGTACCGTTAGGGGGCACGAGCAGTACTTC

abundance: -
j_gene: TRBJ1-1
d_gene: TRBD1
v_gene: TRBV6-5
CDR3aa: CASSYAGQGMNTEAFF
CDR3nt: TGTGCCAGCAGTTACGCGGGACAGGGCATGAACACTGAAGCTTTCTTT

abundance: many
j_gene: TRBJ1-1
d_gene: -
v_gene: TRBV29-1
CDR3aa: CSVVGNSVGWNTEAFF
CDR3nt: TGCAGCGTTGTCGGGAATAGTGTAGGCTGGAACACTGAAGCTTTCTTT

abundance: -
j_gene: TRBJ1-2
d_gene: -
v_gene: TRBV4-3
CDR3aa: CASSQDHLVGGAYGYTF
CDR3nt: TGCGCCAGCAGCCAAGATCACCTGGTCGGGGGCGCTTATGGCTACACCTTC

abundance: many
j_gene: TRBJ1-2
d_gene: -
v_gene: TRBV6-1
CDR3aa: CASSLDWGYYGYTF
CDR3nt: TGTGCCAGCAGTCTTGACTGGGGCTACTATGGCTACACCTTC

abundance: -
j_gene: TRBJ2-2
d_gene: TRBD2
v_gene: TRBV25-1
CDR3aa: CASSEQKPGLAGLNTGELFF
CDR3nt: TGTGCCAGCAGTGAACAAAAACCGGGACTAGCGGGACTTAACACCGGGGAGCTGTTTTTT

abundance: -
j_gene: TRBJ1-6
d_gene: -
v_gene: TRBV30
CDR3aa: CAWSTEVSSPLHF
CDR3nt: TGTGCCTGGAGTACAGAAGTAAGTTCACCCCTCCACTTT

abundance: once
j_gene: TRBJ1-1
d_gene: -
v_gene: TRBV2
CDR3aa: CASRLEGRTEAFF
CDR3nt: TGTGCCAGCAGACTTGAAGGGAGGACTGAAGCTTTCTTT

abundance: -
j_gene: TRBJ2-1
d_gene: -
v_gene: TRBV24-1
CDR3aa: CATSGGANEQFF
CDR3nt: TGTGCCACCAGTGGGGGGGCAAATGAGCAGTTCTTC

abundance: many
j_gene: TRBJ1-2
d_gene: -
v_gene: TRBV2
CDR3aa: CASSEALQGSYGYTF
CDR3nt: TGTGCCAGCAGTGAAGCGCTTCAGGGTAGCTATGGCTACACCTTC

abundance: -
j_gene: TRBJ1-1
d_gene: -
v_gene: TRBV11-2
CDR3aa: CASSPGPQGPSNTEAFF
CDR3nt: TGTGCCAGCAGCCCTGGACCCCAGGGGCCTTCGAACACTGAAGCTTTCTTT

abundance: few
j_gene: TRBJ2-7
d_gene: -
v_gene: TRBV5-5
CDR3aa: CASRTLGESSYEQYF
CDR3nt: TGTGCCAGCAGGACGTTGGGGGAATCCTCCTACGAGCAGTACTTC

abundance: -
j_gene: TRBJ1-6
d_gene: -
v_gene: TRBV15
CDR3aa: CATSSSHNSPLHF
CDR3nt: TGTGCCACCAGCAGTAGCCATAATTCACCCCTCCACTTT

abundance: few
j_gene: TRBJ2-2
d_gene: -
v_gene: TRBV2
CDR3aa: CASTKNTGELFF
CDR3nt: TGTGCCAGCACCAAGAACACCGGGGAGCTGTTTTTT

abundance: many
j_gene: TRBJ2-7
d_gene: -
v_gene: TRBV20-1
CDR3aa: CSAREIPGYEQYF
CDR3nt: TGCAGTGCTAGAGAAATCCCCGGGTACGAGCAGTACTTC

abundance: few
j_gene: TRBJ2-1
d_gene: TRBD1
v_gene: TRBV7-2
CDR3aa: CASSTLGQGIDEQFF
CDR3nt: TGTGCCAGCAGCACTCTGGGACAGGGGATCGATGAGCAGTTCTTC

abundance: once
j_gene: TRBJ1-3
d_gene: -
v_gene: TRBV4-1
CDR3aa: CASSRGFSGNTIYF
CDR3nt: TGCGCCAGCAGCCGAGGTTTCTCTGGAAACACCATATATTTT

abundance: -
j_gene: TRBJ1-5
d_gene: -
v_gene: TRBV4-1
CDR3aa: CASSQEAPRRSQPQHF
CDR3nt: TGCGCCAGCAGCCAAGAAGCGCCACGGCGGAGTCAGCCCCAGCATTTT

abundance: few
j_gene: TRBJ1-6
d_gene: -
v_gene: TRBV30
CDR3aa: CAWSVVWGGVPNSPLHF
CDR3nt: TGTGCCTGGAGTGTAGTTTGGGGGGGGGTACCCAATTCACCCCTCCACTTT

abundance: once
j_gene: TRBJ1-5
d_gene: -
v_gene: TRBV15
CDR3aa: CATSRDLNQPQHF
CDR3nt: TGTGCCACCAGCAGAGACCTGAATCAGCCCCAGCATTTT

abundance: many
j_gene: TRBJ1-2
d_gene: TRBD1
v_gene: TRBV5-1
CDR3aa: CASTRDREDGYTF
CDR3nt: TGCGCCAGCACTCGGGACAGGGAGGATGGCTACACCTTC

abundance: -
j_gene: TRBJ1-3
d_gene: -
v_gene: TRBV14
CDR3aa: CASSQDRTVSGNTIYF
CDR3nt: TGTGCCAGCAGCCAAGACCGGACAGTCTCTGGAAACACCATATATTTT

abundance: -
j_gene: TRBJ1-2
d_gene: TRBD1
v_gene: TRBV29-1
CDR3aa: CSVAPDRDGYTF
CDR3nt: TGCAGCGTCGCACCGGACAGGGATGGCTACACCTTC

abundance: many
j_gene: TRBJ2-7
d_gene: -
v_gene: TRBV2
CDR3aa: CASRNPGTTYEQYF
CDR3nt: TGTGCCAGCAGAAACCCGGGGACAACTTACGAGCAGTACTTC

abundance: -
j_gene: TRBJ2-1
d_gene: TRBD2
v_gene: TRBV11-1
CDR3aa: CASSLVLLAGGRNEQFF
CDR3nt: TGTGCCAGCAGCTTAGTCCTCCTAGCGGGAGGGCGTAATGAGCAGTTCTTC

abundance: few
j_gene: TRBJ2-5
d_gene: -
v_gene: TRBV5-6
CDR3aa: CASSLVRETQYF
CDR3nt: TGTGCCAGCAGCTTGGTTCGGGAGACCCAGTACTTC

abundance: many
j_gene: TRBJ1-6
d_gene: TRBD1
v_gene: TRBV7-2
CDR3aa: CASSLGQGSPLHF
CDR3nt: TGTGCCAGCAGCTTAGGACAGGGCTCACCCCTCCACTTT

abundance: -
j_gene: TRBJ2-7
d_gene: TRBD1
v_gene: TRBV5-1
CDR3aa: CASSPGTEAYEQYF
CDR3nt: TGCGCCAGCAGCCCCGGGACAGAAGCCTACGAGCAGTACTTC

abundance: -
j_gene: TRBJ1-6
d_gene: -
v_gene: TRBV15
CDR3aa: CATSGGRSPLHF
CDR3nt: TGTGCCACCAGCGGAGGACGTTCACCCCTCCACTTT

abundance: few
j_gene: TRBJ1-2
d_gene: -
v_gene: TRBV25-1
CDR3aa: CASSDGLPFYGYTF
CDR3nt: TGTGCCAGCAGTGACGGACTGCCCTTCTATGGCTACACCTTC

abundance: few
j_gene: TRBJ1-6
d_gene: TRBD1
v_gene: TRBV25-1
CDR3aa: CAWRVQTGGNSPLHF
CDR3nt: TGTGCCTGGAGAGTACAGACAGGGGGTAATTCACCCCTCCACTTT

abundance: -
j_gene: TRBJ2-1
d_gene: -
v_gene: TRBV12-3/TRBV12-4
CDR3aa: CASSLAGTVPWGQFF
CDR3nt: TGTGCCAGCAGTTTAGCCGGGACTGTCCCTTGGGGGCAGTTCTTC

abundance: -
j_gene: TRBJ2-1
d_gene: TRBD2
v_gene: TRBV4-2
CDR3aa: CASSQVASGGALNEQFF
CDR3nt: TGTGCCAGCAGCCAAGTAGCTAGCGGGGGGGCTCTGAATGAGCAGTTCTTC

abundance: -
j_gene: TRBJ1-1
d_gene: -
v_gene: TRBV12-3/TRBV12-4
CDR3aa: CASSLVPALNTEAFF
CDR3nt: TGTGCCAGCAGTTTAGTGCCAGCGCTGAACACTGAAGCTTTCTTT

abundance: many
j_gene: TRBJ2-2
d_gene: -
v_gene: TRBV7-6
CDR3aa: CASSLDVLAYGELFF
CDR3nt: TGTGCCAGCAGCTTAGATGTACTAGCATACGGGGAGCTGTTTTTT

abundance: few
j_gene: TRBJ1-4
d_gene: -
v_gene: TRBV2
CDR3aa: CASSYGGGREKLFF
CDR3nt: TGTGCCAGCAGTTATGGGGGGGGACGGGAAAAACTGTTTTTT

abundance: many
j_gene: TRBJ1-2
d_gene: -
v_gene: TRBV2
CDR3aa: CASSEGANYGYTF
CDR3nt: TGTGCCAGCAGTGAAGGAGCTAACTATGGCTACACCTTC

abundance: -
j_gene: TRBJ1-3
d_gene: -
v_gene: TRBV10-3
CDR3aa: CAIRDMGAEGNTIYF
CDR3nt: TGTGCCATCAGGGATATGGGCGCGGAAGGAAACACCATATATTTT

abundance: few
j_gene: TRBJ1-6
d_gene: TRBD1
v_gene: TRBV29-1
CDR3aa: CSLTGGYNSPLHF
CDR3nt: TGCAGCTTAACAGGGGGCTATAATTCACCCCTCCACTTT